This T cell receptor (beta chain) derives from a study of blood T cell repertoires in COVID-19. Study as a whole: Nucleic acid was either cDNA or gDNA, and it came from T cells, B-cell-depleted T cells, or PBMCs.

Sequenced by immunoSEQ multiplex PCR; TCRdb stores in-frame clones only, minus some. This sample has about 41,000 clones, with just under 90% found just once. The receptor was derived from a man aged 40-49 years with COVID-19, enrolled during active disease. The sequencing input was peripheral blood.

The CDR3 nucleotides read TGTGCCAGCAACCTACAGGGGGCTCGAGATTCACCCCTCCACTTT. It encodes CASNLQGARDSPLHF. The rearrangement uses TRBV2 and TRBJ1-6; 9 bases match TRBD1. V was clipped by 7 bases and J by 8 bases; unmatched bases: 9. The CDR3 covers 15 residues. Germline CDR1 SNHLY, CDR2 FYNNEI.